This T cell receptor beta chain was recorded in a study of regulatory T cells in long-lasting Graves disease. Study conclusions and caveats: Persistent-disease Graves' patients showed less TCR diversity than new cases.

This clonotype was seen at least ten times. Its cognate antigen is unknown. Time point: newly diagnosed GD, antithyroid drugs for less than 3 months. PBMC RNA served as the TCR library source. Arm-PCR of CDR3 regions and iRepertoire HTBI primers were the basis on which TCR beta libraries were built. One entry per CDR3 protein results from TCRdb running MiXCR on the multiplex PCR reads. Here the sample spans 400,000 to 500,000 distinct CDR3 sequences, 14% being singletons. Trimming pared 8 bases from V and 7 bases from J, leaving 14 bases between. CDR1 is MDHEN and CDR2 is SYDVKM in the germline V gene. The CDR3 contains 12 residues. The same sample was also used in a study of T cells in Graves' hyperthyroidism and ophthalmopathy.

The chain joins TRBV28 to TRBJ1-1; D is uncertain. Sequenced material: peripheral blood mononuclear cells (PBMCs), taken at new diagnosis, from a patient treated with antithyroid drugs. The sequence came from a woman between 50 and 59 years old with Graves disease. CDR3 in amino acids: CASGMLFGEAFF. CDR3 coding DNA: TGTGCCAGCGGAATGCTTTTTGGTGAAGCTTTCTTT.